A single sample is the source of the 5 T cell receptor beta chains below, sequenced in a study of regulatory T cells in long-lasting Graves disease. Time point of the sample: newly diagnosed GD, antithyroid drugs for less than 3 months. The TCR library used RNA extracted from PBMCs. Arm-PCR of CDR3 regions and iRepertoire HTBI primers were used to build TCR beta libraries. TCRdb fed the multiplex PCR reads into MiXCR, producing one record per CDR3 protein. This sample has 300,000 to 400,000 distinct CDR3 sequences; less than 20% occur once, and the top ten carry roughly 20%. The sample consisted of peripheral blood mononuclear cells (PBMCs), taken at new diagnosis, from a patient treated with antithyroid drugs. The receptors derive from a female donor with Graves disease.

This clonotype was counted many times. The chain has TRBV12-3 or TRBV12-4 and TRBJ1-2, with 7 bases lining up with TRBD1. The trim removed 4 bases at V and 4 bases at J, leaving 3 bases unmatched. There are 13 residues in the CDR3. The CDR3 sequence is CASSSGQTYGYTF. CDR3 nucleotide sequence: TGTGCCAGCAGTTCGGGACAGACCTATGGCTACACCTTC.

The table lists this clonotype with a few counts. This may be a read error: a much more frequent sequence differs by one nucleotide. The J gene is TRBJ1-2, the V gene TRBV3-1; D not resolved. The germline V gene has CDR1 LGHDT and CDR2 YNNKEL (reference sequence). V was trimmed by 3 bases and J by 8 bases, leaving 16 bases between them. CDR3 length: 14 residues. The CDR3 sequence is CASSQDPKTRGYTF. CDR3 nucleotides: TGTGCCAGCAGCCAGGATCCTAAGACCCGGGGCTACACCTTC.

CDR3 loop: CSVIQGAREKLFF. The CDR3, as DNA: TGCAGCGTAATCCAGGGGGCGCGCGAAAAACTGTTTTTT. This chain links TRBV29-1 with TRBJ1-4; 8 bases match TRBD1. V was pared by 6 bases and J by 8 bases, with 8 bases of the junction left unmatched. The CDR3 loop spans 13 amino acids. CDR1 is SQVTM, CDR2 ANQGSEA, per germline.

This clonotype appeared a few times. The rearrangement links TRBV6-1 to TRBJ1-2; perhaps TRBD1 as D (6 bases). The germline V gene has CDR1 MNHNS and CDR2 SASEGT. The CDR3 length is 14 residues. V lost 6 bases, J lost 4 bases, and 15 bases lay in between. The CDR3 spells CASSRPGGAYGYTF. In DNA, the CDR3 is TGTGCCAGCAGCCGCCCCGGGGGGGCCTATGGCTACACCTTC.

The chain employs TRBV3-1 and TRBJ1-1; the match to TRBD1 covers 12 bases. Trimming took 4 bases from V and 7 from J; bases not matched to a gene: 7. Per germline, CDR1 LGHDT and CDR2 YNNKEL (reference sequence). The CDR3 runs 15 residues. CDR3 DNA sequence: TGTGCCAGCAGCCTTTACGGGACAGGGGGCTATGAAGCTTTCTTT. Protein product: CASSLYGTGGYEAFF.